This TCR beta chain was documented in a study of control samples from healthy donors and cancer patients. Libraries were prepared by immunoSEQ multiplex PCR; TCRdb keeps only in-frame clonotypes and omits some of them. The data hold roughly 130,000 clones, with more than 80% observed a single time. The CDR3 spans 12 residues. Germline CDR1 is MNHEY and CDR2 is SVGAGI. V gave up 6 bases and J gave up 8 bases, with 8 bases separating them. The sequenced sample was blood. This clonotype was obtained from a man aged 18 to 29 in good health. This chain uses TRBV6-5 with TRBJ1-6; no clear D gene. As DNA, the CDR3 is TGTGCCAGCAGAACCGGGGATTCACCCCTCCACTTT. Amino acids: CASRTGDSPLHF.